A single sample gave rise to the 8 T cell receptor beta chains below, sequenced in a study of identical twins. A single record per CDR3 protein comes from TCRdb applying MiXCR to the 5' RACE reads. The sample lists around 490,000 distinct CDR3 sequences, 15% occurring once. These records were also assigned to another study, of yellow fever vaccine responses in identical twins.

Sequenced: CD4+ T cells sorted from blood. Receptor source: a woman aged 18-29 years in good health.

The chain couples TRBV27 to TRBJ2-1, with 14 bases fitting TRBD2. The CDR3 loop spans 18 amino acids. Unmatched junction bases numbered 14, after V lost 7 bases and J lost 6 bases. Germline CDR1 is MNHEY and CDR2 is SMNVEV (reference sequence). CDR3 amino acids: CASTPWTSGGIGGNEQFF. The CDR3 nucleotides are TGTGCCAGCACTCCTTGGACTAGCGGGGGGATCGGGGGCAATGAGCAGTTCTTC.

The chain uses TRBV6-1 and TRBJ2-7; D gene unclear. V lost 5 bases to trimming and J lost 3 bases, with 17 bases between them. The CDR3 totals 15 residues. Germline V gene data show CDR1 as MNHNS and CDR2 as SASEGT. CDR3 coding DNA: TGTGCCAGCAGTCCCGAGGTCTACTCGATCTACGAGCAGTACTTC. Amino acids: CASSPEVYSIYEQYF.

The chain employs TRBV29-1 and TRBJ2-6; no clear D. The germline V gene has CDR1 SQVTM and CDR2 ANQGSEA. The CDR3 length is 16 residues. The V end was cut by 5 bases, the J end by 0 bases, with 14 bases between. The CDR3 loop reads CSVREVWGSGANVLTF. Here the CDR3 DNA reads TGCAGCGTTCGTGAGGTCTGGGGCTCTGGGGCCAACGTCCTGACTTTC.

This chain uses TRBV28 with TRBJ1-5; D possibly corresponds to TRBD1 (6 bases). The CDR3 has 16 amino acids. Germline CDR1 MDHEN, CDR2 SYDVKM. Trimming cost V 0 bases and J 6 bases, with 15 bases left between them. The CDR3 bases are TGTGCCAGCAGTTTATGGCCGGGAGGGGGTAGTCAGCCCCAGCATTTT. Translated, it gives CASSLWPGGGSQPQHF.

This clonotype was observed a few times. This chain connects TRBV2 to TRBJ2-1; 9 bases are a match to TRBD1. Germline assignment: CDR1 SNHLY and CDR2 FYNNEI. The J segment lost 5 bases and the V segment lost 5 bases, leaving 7 bases of the junction unmatched. The CDR3 covers 15 residues. The CDR3 DNA reads TGTGCCAGCAGTCCTCCGGGACAGGGCCACAATGAGCAGTTCTTC. Its translation is CASSPPGQGHNEQFF.

This clonotype turned up a few times. The chain carries TRBV3-1 and TRBJ1-5; possible D gene TRBD1, 6 bases. The V and J ends lost 1 base and 7 bases respectively, with 14 bases between them. CDR1 and CDR2 (germline): LGHDT, YNNKEL (reference sequence). This CDR3 has 15 residues. In DNA, the CDR3 is TGTGCCAGCAGCCAAGGGTCTTCAGGGGTACAGCCCCAGCATTTT. Translation: CASSQGSSGVQPQHF.

This clonotype turned up a few times. V and J are TRBV4-1 and TRBJ2-7; D is perhaps TRBD1 (6 bases). Trimming removed 0 bases at V and 1 base at J, with 19 bases between. This CDR3 comprises 18 residues. The germline CDR1 and CDR2 sequences are MGHRA and YSYEKL. The CDR3 DNA follows: TGCGCCAGCAGCCAAGAGCCCCCATTCAGGGGTCGTTCCTACGAGCAGTACTTC. Translating it yields CASSQEPPFRGRSYEQYF.

This chain joins TRBV14 and TRBJ2-2; the D is unclear. The V gene lost 2 bases and the J gene lost 7 bases, with 11 bases spanning the gap. The CDR3 contains 14 residues. In germline, CDR1 is SGHDN, CDR2 FVKESK. Written as DNA, the CDR3 is TGTGCCAGCAGCCAATGGGGTTCAGGCGGGGAGCTGTTTTTT. Encoded protein: CASSQWGSGGELFF.